This T cell receptor beta chain was profiled in a study of cytomegalovirus exposure and HLA in healthy donors. V was clipped by 1 base and J by 7 bases; unmatched bases: 6. This CDR3 contains 15 residues. In germline, CDR1 is SGHAT, CDR2 FQNNGV. Details on this clone: What it binds is unknown.

Study conclusions and caveats: Reports described diagnosis of cytomegalovirus status by the classifier as highly specific and sensitive. Across donors, sequencing depth was assumed by presence/absence analyses to be roughly uniform.

60 Vbeta and 13 Jbeta primers were used in PCR. The method was immunoSEQ multiplex PCR; TCRdb's version includes in-frame clones alone and lacks a portion of them. The sample holds around 110,000 clones, roughly 80% seen once. The sample taken for sequencing was PBMCs. V and J are TRBV11-2 and TRBJ2-1; 8 bases are shared with TRBD2. The clonotype comes from a man aged 40-49 years in good health and CMV-seronegative. CDR3 DNA: TGTGCCAGCAGCTTAGGACGGGGGGGAATAAATGAGCAGTTCTTC. Its translation: CASSLGRGGINEQFF. Together with reference TRBV11-2 and TRBJ2-1, the CDR3 gives the full variable domain: EAGVAQSPRYKIIEKRQSVAFWCNPISGHATLYWYQQILGQGPKLLIQFQNNGVVDDSQLPKDRFSAERLKGVDSTLKIQPAKLEDSAVYLCASSLGRGGINEQFFGPGTRLTVL.